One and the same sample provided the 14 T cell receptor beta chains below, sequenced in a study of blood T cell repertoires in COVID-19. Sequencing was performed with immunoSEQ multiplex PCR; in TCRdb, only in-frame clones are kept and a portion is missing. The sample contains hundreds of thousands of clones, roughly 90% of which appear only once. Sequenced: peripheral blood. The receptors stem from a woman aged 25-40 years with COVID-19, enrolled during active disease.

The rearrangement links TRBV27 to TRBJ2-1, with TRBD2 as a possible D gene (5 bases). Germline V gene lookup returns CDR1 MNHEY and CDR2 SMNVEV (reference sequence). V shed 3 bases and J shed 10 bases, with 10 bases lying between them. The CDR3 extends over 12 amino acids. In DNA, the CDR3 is TGTGCCAGCAGTTTGAGGGTTGGCGAGCAGTTCTTC. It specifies CASSLRVGEQFF.

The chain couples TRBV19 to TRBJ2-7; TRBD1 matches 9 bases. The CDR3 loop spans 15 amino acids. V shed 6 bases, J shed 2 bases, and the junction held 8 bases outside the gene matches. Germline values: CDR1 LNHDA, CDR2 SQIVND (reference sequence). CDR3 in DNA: TGTGCCAGTAGCTATGGGACAGGGACCACCTACGAGCAGTACTTC. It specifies CASSYGTGTTYEQYF.

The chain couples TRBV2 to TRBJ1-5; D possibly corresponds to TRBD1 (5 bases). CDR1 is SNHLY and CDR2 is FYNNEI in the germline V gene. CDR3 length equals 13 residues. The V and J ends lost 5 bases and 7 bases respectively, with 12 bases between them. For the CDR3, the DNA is TGTGCCAGCAGTCTGGACAAGGCCCAGCCCCAGCATTTT. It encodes CASSLDKAQPQHF.

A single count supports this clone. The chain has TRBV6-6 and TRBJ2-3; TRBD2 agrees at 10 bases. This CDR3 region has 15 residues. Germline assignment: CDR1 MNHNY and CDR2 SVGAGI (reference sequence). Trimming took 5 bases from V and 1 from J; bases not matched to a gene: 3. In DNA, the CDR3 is TGTGCCAGCAGTCGAAGCGGGGGGGGCACAGATACGCAGTATTTT. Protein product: CASSRSGGGTDTQYF.

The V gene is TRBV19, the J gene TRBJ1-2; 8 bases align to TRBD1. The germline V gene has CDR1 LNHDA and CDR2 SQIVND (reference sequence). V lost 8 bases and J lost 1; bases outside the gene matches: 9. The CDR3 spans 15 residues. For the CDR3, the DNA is TGTGCCAGTGCCCCGACAGGGGCGAATAACTATGGCTACACCTTC. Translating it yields CASAPTGANNYGYTF. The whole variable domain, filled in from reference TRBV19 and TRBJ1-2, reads DGGITQSPKYLFRKEGQNVTLSCEQNLNHDAMYWYRQDPGQGLRLIYYSQIVNDFQKGDIAEGYSVSREKKESFPLTVTSAQKNPTAFYLCASAPTGANNYGYTFGSGTRLTVV.

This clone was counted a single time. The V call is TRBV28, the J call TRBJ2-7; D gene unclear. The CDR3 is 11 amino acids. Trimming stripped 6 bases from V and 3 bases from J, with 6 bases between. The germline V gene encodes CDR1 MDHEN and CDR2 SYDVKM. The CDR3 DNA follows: TGTGCCAGCAGGGAGAACTACGAGCAGTACTTC. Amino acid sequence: CASRENYEQYF.

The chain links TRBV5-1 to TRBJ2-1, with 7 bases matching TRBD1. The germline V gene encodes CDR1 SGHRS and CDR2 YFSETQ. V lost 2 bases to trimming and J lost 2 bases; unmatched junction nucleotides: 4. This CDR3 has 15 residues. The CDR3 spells CASSFDGTAYNEQFF. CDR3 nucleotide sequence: TGCGCCAGCAGCTTTGACGGGACAGCCTACAATGAGCAGTTCTTC.

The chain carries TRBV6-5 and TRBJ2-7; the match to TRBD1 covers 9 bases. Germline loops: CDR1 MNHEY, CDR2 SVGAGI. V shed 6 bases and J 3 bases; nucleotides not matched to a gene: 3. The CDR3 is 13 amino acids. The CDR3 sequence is CASRWTGDYEQYF. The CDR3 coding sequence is TGTGCCAGCAGATGGACAGGGGACTACGAGCAGTACTTC.

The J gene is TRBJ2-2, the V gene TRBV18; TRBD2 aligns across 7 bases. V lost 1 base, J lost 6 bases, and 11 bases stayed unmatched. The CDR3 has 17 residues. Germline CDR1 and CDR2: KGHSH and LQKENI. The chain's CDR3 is CASSPLGLGLVAGELFF. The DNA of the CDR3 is TGTGCCAGCTCACCACTCGGACTAGGTTTGGTCGCCGGGGAGCTGTTTTTT.

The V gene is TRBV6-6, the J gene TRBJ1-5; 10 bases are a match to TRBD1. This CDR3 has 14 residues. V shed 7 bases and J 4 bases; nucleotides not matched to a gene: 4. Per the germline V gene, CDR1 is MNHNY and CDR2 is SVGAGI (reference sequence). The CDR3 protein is CASKDRGGNQPQHF. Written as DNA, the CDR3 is TGTGCCAGCAAGGACAGGGGGGGAAATCAGCCCCAGCATTTT.

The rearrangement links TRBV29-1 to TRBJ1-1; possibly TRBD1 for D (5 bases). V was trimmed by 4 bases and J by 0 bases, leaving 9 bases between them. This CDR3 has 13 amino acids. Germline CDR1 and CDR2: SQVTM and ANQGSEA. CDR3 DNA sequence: TGCAGCGTTGTCGGGGGGGTGAACACTGAAGCTTTCTTT. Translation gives CSVVGGVNTEAFF.

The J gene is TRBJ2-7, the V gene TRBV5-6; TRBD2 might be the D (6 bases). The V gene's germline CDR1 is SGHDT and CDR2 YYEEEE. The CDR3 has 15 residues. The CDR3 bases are TGTGCCAGCAGTAGTGAAGGCCACCGAAGCGGGTTATCCCTCGTC. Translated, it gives CASSSEGHRSGLSLV.

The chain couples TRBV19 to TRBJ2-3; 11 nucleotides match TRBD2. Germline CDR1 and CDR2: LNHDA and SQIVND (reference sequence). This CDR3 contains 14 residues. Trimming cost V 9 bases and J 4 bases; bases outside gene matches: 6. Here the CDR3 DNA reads TGTGCCAGCGCTAGCGGGGGGCACCCAGATACGCAGTATTTT. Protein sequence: CASASGGHPDTQYF. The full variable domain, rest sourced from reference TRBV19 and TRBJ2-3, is DGGITQSPKYLFRKEGQNVTLSCEQNLNHDAMYWYRQDPGQGLRLIYYSQIVNDFQKGDIAEGYSVSREKKESFPLTVTSAQKNPTAFYLCASASGGHPDTQYFGPGTRLTVL.

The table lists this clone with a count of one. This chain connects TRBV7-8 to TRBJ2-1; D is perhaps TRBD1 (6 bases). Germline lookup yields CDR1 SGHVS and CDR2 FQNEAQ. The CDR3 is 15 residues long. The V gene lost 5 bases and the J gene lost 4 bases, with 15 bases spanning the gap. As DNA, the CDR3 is TGTGCCAGCAGCATTGGACAGAAGCATTACAATGAGCAGTTCTTC. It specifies CASSIGQKHYNEQFF.